The 32 T cell receptor beta chains given below trace back to one sample, sequenced in a study of T cell repertoires in cytomegalovirus infection. One entry per CDR3 protein, called by TCRdb with MiXCR from the reads. The sample carries about 700,000 distinct CDR3 sequences, roughly 30% recorded once. Antigen specificity for these receptors is unknown. The material sequenced was cultured PBMCs, taken from culture after CMV antigen stimulation. The receptors were gathered from a human donor in good health (CMV status not recorded). Some clones in this sample may be carry-over from other donors' samples.

This chain connects TRBV5-1 to TRBJ2-1, with 8 bases that match TRBD1. Germline V gene lookup returns CDR1 SGHRS and CDR2 YFSETQ. This CDR3 is 15 amino acids long. J was trimmed by 12 bases and V by 4 bases; bases with no gene match: 15. DNA for the CDR3: TGCGCCAGCAGCACCTCAGGACAGGGCCGAAAGGGGCAGTTCTTC. It is translated as CASSTSGQGRKGQFF.

The sample holds a few counts of this clonotype. The J gene is TRBJ1-5, the V gene TRBV6-1; 8 nucleotides line up with TRBD1. Unmatched junction bases numbered 4, after V lost 5 bases and J lost 1 base. Per germline, CDR1 MNHNS and CDR2 SASEGT. The CDR3 consists of 15 residues. Here the CDR3 DNA reads TGTGCCAGCAGTACCCGGACAGGGAGCAATCAGCCCCAGCATTTT. The encoded protein is CASSTRTGSNQPQHF.

This clonotype appeared many times. The V and J genes are TRBV7-2 and TRBJ1-3; no clear D. The germline CDR1 and CDR2 sequences are SGHTA and FQGNSA. Trimming took off 6 bases at V and 4 bases at J, with 10 bases between the two ends. CDR3 length equals 13 residues. In DNA, the CDR3 is TGTGCCAGCAGACAGCCACCCGGAAACACCATATATTTT. It yields the protein CASRQPPGNTIYF.

This clonotype was seen a handful of times. This chain links TRBV2 with TRBJ1-5; 10 bases are shared with TRBD1. CDR1 and CDR2 (germline): SNHLY, FYNNEI. CDR3 length: 17 amino acids. J gave up 6 bases and V 2 bases, and 10 bases lay outside the gene matches. The CDR3 coding sequence is TGTGCCAGCAGTGAAACAACGACAGGGGGCTATTCTCAGCCCCAGCATTTT. Amino acids: CASSETTTGGYSQPQHF.

This clonotype was seen a handful of times. J is TRBJ2-7 and V is TRBV25-1; D is ambiguous. This CDR3 region has 13 residues. Germline V CDR1 and CDR2: MGHDK, SYGVNS. V gave up 6 bases and J gave up 2 bases, with 11 bases separating them. The CDR3 region is CASSSDGPYEQYF. DNA of the CDR3: TGTGCCAGCAGCTCGGACGGCCCCTACGAGCAGTACTTC.

This clonotype was detected only a few times. The V call is TRBV7-9, the J call TRBJ2-3; no clear D. CDR1 is SEHNR and CDR2 is FQNEAQ in the germline V gene (reference sequence). This CDR3 is 16 amino acids long. Deletions cut 2 bases from V and 3 bases from J, with 15 bases between. The CDR3: CASSLSGRLLTDTQYF. The CDR3 bases are TGTGCCAGCAGCTTATCCGGGCGTTTACTTACAGATACGCAGTATTTT.

This clonotype was recorded a few times. The chain couples TRBV18 to TRBJ1-4; D unresolved. V was trimmed by 4 bases and J by 8 bases, leaving 11 bases between them. Germline V gene lookup returns CDR1 KGHSH and CDR2 LQKENI. The CDR3 runs 13 residues. CDR3 sequence (DNA): TGTGCCAGCTCACGGACGTTGGGGGAAAAACTGTTTTTT. Protein product: CASSRTLGEKLFF.

J is TRBJ1-1 and V is TRBV7-9, with D possibly TRBD1 on 5 matching bases. CDR1 and CDR2 from the germline V gene are SEHNR and FQNEAQ (reference sequence). The CDR3 runs 16 residues. Trimming removed 1 base at V and 3 bases at J, with 15 bases between. The CDR3, as DNA: TGTGCCAGCAGCTTAGGAGCTCCAGGGTATGACACTGAAGCTTTCTTT. Its protein product is CASSLGAPGYDTEAFF.

About this clonotype itself: A junction boundary mismatches the germline segment, possibly from a read error. The V gene is TRBV6-1, the J gene TRBJ2-7; D ambiguous. CDR3 length: 11 amino acids. Germline V gene sequence: CDR1 MNHNS, CDR2 SASEGT. Here the CDR3 DNA reads TGTGCCAGCAGTATCCCGAACGAGCGGTACTTC. Its translation is CASSIPNERYF.

This clonotype showed up many times. V and J are TRBV7-2 and TRBJ2-2; D is unresolved. Trimming stripped 3 bases from V and 6 bases from J, with 14 bases between. The germline CDR1 and CDR2 sequences are SGHTA and FQGNSA. There are 15 residues in the CDR3. This chain's CDR3 is CASSFPSLAAGELFF. The CDR3 DNA reads as TGTGCCAGCAGCTTTCCCTCCCTGGCGGCCGGGGAGCTGTTTTTT.

V usage is TRBV7-3 and J usage is TRBJ2-1; D gene ambiguous. The CDR3 spans 13 residues. The germline CDR1 and CDR2 sequences are SGHTA and FQGTGA. V lost 4 bases and J 4 bases, leaving 8 bases between the germline ends. In nucleotides, the CDR3 is TGTGCCAGCAGCTCCCTCGGGTACAATGAGCAGTTCTTC. It yields the protein CASSSLGYNEQFF.

This clonotype was seen only a few times. The V call is TRBV20-1, the J call TRBJ2-3; D perhaps matches TRBD2 (6 bases). The length of the CDR3 is 15 residues. Germline V lookup: CDR1 DFQATT, CDR2 SNEGSKA (reference sequence). Trimming left V 0 bases short and J 2 bases short, with 12 bases between. The CDR3 nucleotides read TGCAGTGCTAGAGATCGGAGCGGGCCCACAGATACGCAGTATTTT. The encoded protein is CSARDRSGPTDTQYF.

This clonotype was seen more than once but under ten times. The rearrangement links TRBV6-1 to TRBJ1-2; maybe TRBD1 (6 bases). Trimming cost V 8 bases and J 3 bases, with 19 bases left between them. Germline V gives CDR1 MNHNS, CDR2 SASEGT. The CDR3 loop spans 15 amino acids. DNA for the CDR3: TGTGCCAGCTCCCAAGGGGGAGCGAACTACTATGGCTACACCTTC. The encoded protein is CASSQGGANYYGYTF.

The chain recombines TRBV19 with TRBJ1-2; D gene ambiguous. This CDR3 has 13 residues. CDR1 LNHDA and CDR2 SQIVND come from the germline V gene (reference sequence). Here the CDR3 DNA reads TGTGCAACCCGGCTCTTGGAAGGGTATGGCTACACCTTC. This codes for CATRLLEGYGYTF.

The V gene is TRBV12-3 or TRBV12-4, the J gene TRBJ1-1; TRBD1 aligns across 7 bases. This CDR3 comprises 14 residues. After removal of 3 bases from V and 3 bases from J, the junction contained 4 bases not matched to a gene. In DNA form, the CDR3 reads TGTGCCAGCAGTTTTTGGCAGGGGGACACTGAAGCTTTCTTT. Amino acids: CASSFWQGDTEAFF.

This clonotype was recorded once. V usage is TRBV28 and J usage is TRBJ1-6; a possible D gene is TRBD1 (6 bases). The CDR3 extends over 17 amino acids. Germline V gene sequence: CDR1 MDHEN, CDR2 SYDVKM. Trimming shortened V by 3 bases and J by 0 bases, and 12 bases separated the two germline ends. CDR3 loop: CASSFPGASSYNSPLHF. CDR3 nucleotide sequence: TGTGCCAGCAGTTTTCCGGGGGCAAGCTCCTATAATTCACCCCTCCACTTT. Together with reference TRBV28 and TRBJ1-6, the CDR3 gives the full variable domain: DVKVTQSSRYLVKRTGEKVFLECVQDMDHENMFWYRQDPGLGLRLIYFSYDVKMKEKGDIPEGYSVSREKKERFSLILESASTNQTSMYLCASSFPGASSYNSPLHFGNGTRLTVT.

The V and J genes are TRBV4-1 and TRBJ1-3; D gene ambiguous. The V end lost 0 bases, the J end lost 9 bases, and 15 bases lay between the germline ends. CDR1 is MGHRA, CDR2 YSYEKL, per germline. The CDR3 is 15 residues long. The CDR3 DNA reads as TGCGCCAGCAGCCAAGATATGCAGGCTGGCTTCACCATATATTTT. It encodes CASSQDMQAGFTIYF.

This clonotype was detected many times. The chain carries TRBV7-2 and TRBJ2-2; possible D gene TRBD2, 6 bases. Germline-derived CDR1 and CDR2 are SGHTA and FQGNSA. V lost 5 bases and J 3 bases, leaving 22 bases between the germline ends. This CDR3 is built from 18 residues. The CDR3 here is CASSQRVIWRGYTGELFF. Written as DNA, the CDR3 is TGTGCCAGCAGCCAGAGGGTTATTTGGCGGGGATACACCGGGGAGCTGTTTTTT. Full variable domain (rest looked up from reference TRBV7-2 and TRBJ2-2): GAGVSQSPSNKVTEKGKDVELRCDPISGHTALYWYRQSLGQGLEFLIYFQGNSAPDKSGLPSDRFSAERTGGSVSTLTIQRTQQEDSAVYLCASSQRVIWRGYTGELFFGEGSRLTVL.

The rearrangement joins TRBV6-2 or TRBV6-3 to TRBJ1-6, with D uncertain. The CDR3 consists of 15 residues. V lost 7 bases and J lost 7, with 17 bases in between. The germline V gene encodes CDR1 MNHEY and CDR2 SVGEGT. This chain's CDR3 is CASTRVVDLNSPLHF. The CDR3 nucleotides read TGTGCCAGCACTCGGGTGGTGGACCTCAATTCACCCCTCCACTTT.

The J gene is TRBJ2-5, the V gene TRBV7-2, with a weak D call TRBD2 (7 bases). Germline V CDR1 and CDR2: SGHTA, FQGNSA. V dropped 8 bases and J dropped 5 bases, with 21 bases sitting between them. The CDR3 totals 15 residues. This CDR3 is CASGNGGAMWETQYF. In DNA, the CDR3 is TGTGCCAGCGGGAATGGGGGGGCAATGTGGGAGACCCAGTACTTC.

This clonotype was observed a few times. The chain recombines TRBV19 with TRBJ2-7; D may match TRBD1 or TRBD2 (7 bases each). V lost 6 bases, J lost 4 bases, and 16 bases lay in between. CDR3 length: 14 amino acids. Germline loops: CDR1 LNHDA, CDR2 SQIVND (reference sequence). The CDR3 is CASSPGGVEYEQYF. For the CDR3, the DNA is TGTGCCAGTAGCCCAGGGGGGGTGGAATACGAGCAGTACTTC.

Many counts were recorded for this clonotype. This rearrangement joins TRBV7-2 to TRBJ2-3; 8 bases are shared with TRBD2. This CDR3 region has 15 residues. With V trimmed by 2 bases and J by 2 bases, 3 bases remained unmatched. CDR1 and CDR2 (germline): SGHTA, FQGNSA. For the CDR3, the DNA is TGTGCCAGCAGCTTACGGCGGGGGGCCACAGATACGCAGTATTTT. Its translation is CASSLRRGATDTQYF.

This clonotype was recorded at least ten times. The J gene is TRBJ2-7, the V gene TRBV7-2, with 7 bases aligning to TRBD1. Trimming at V came to 5 bases and at J to 9 bases, leaving 7 bases not matched to a gene. There are 12 residues in the CDR3. Germline V CDR1 and CDR2: SGHTA, FQGNSA. For the CDR3, the DNA is TGTGCCAGCAGCCCCGGGACAGAGAGGCAGTACTTC. It codes for CASSPGTERQYF.

As concerns this clonotype: The junction departs from the called germline gene at one end, perhaps through a read error. The chain combines TRBV6-5 with TRBJ1-4, with 8 bases fitting TRBD1. Germline V gene data show CDR1 as MNHEY and CDR2 as SVGAGI. The CDR3 runs 15 residues. The CDR3: CAGSYRQGLGEKLFF. CDR3 nucleotide sequence: TGTGCCGGCAGTTACCGACAGGGGTTAGGTGAAAAACTGTTTTTT.

The chain links TRBV6-1 to TRBJ2-3; D might be TRBD1 (6 bases). The CDR3 totals 15 residues. Trimming left V 8 bases short and J 2 bases short, with 17 bases between. The germline CDR1 and CDR2 sequences are MNHNS and SASEGT. The CDR3, as DNA: TGTGCCAGCGGGGGCGATCCCCCTTCCACAGATACGCAGTATTTT. Protein product: CASGGDPPSTDTQYF.

CDR3 in amino acids: CASSSLTSGSITDTQYF. The CDR3 nucleotides read TGTGCCAGCAGTTCCCTGACTAGCGGGAGTATTACAGATACGCAGTATTTT. The chain uses TRBV6-2 or TRBV6-3 and TRBJ2-3; 12 bases are a match to TRBD2. V was clipped by 4 bases and J by 3 bases; unmatched bases: 8. Germline CDR1 and CDR2: MNHEY and SVGEGT. CDR3 length: 17 residues.

This chain uses TRBV6-2 or TRBV6-3 with TRBJ2-7; D call uncertain. The CDR3 has 13 residues. V lost 5 bases and J 6 bases, leaving 14 bases between the germline ends. Germline V gene lookup returns CDR1 MNHEY and CDR2 SVGEGT. This CDR3 reads CASSPLPSGEQYF. As DNA, the CDR3 is TGTGCCAGCAGTCCCCTCCCCTCAGGCGAGCAGTACTTC.

The genes are TRBV2 and TRBJ1-3; D uncertain. Germline CDR1 and CDR2: SNHLY and FYNNEI. The V end lost 7 bases, the J end lost 9 bases, and 13 bases lay between the germline ends. The CDR3 extends over 12 amino acids. The CDR3 DNA reads TGTGCCAGCATGGGCAGTTGGTTCACCATATATTTT. Translating gives CASMGSWFTIYF.

This chain uses TRBV6-1 with TRBJ2-7, with 12 bases lining up with TRBD2. Losses at the gene ends were 6 bases for V and 3 bases for J; bases not matched to a gene: 6. Germline V gene data show CDR1 as MNHNS and CDR2 as SASEGT. There are 15 residues in the CDR3. The CDR3 region has the DNA TGTGCCAGCAGGCGGACTAGCGGGGTCCTCTACGAGCAGTACTTC. It is translated as CASRRTSGVLYEQYF.

There are many counts of this clonotype. This chain uses TRBV7-9 with TRBJ1-5; 8 nucleotides align to TRBD1. The CDR3 covers 15 residues. The germline gives CDR1 SEHNR, CDR2 FQNEAQ (reference sequence). V shed 5 bases and J 4 bases; nucleotides not matched to a gene: 7. The CDR3 nucleotides read TGTGCCAGCAGCCCGGGACAGGTCGAGAATCAGCCCCAGCATTTT. Protein: CASSPGQVENQPQHF.

This clonotype was recorded at least ten times. This chain links TRBV7-2 with TRBJ2-7, with D uncertain. The V and J ends lost 3 bases and 5 bases respectively, with 17 bases between them. Per the germline V gene, CDR1 is SGHTA and CDR2 is FQGNSA. The CDR3 length is 15 residues. CDR3 nucleotide sequence: TGTGCCAGCAGCTTTAGACTCGTCAAATCCCACGAGCAGTACTTC. Residues: CASSFRLVKSHEQYF. Full variable domain (outside the CDR3, taken from reference TRBV7-2 and TRBJ2-7): GAGVSQSPSNKVTEKGKDVELRCDPISGHTALYWYRQSLGQGLEFLIYFQGNSAPDKSGLPSDRFSAERTGGSVSTLTIQRTQQEDSAVYLCASSFRLVKSHEQYFGPGTRLTVT.

This clonotype has a count of ten or more. This rearrangement joins TRBV7-2 to TRBJ2-2, with a tentative D call TRBD1 (6 bases). Deletions cut 6 bases from V and 4 bases from J, with 12 bases between. The CDR3 totals 14 residues. CDR1 SGHTA and CDR2 FQGNSA come from the germline V gene. CDR3 in DNA: TGTGCCAGCAGGATACAGGGTGTCACCGGGGAGCTGTTTTTT. Amino acid sequence: CASRIQGVTGELFF. Full variable domain (remainder filled in from reference TRBV7-2 and TRBJ2-2): GAGVSQSPSNKVTEKGKDVELRCDPISGHTALYWYRQSLGQGLEFLIYFQGNSAPDKSGLPSDRFSAERTGGSVSTLTIQRTQQEDSAVYLCASRIQGVTGELFFGEGSRLTVL.